This TCR beta chain came from a study of blood T cell repertoires in COVID-19. Study-level information: Both acute and convalescent COVID-19 samples were obtained from the United States, Italy and Spain. T cells, B-cell-depleted T cells, or PBMCs provided the cDNA or gDNA that served as material.

Authors' analysis steps: For nucleated cells, counts were estimated from reference gene primer amplification. Profiled with immunoSEQ multiplex PCR; TCRdb holds only in-frame clones, not every one. For V, J and clone size, that table is used; D and trimming come from the DNA. The table includes under 150,000 clones, 81% detected once. Germline CDR1 and CDR2: LGHNA and YNFKEQ. V shed 2 bases, J shed 3 bases, and the junction held 3 bases outside the gene matches. The CDR3 is made up of 14 amino acids. The clonotype was recovered from a woman aged 60-70 years with active or convalescent COVID-19. The sample consisted of peripheral blood. The gene calls are TRBV4-2 and TRBJ1-2, with 7 positions matching TRBD1. Here the CDR3 DNA reads TGTGCCAGCAGCCAACGGACAGGCGACTATGGCTACACCTTC. This gives the protein CASSQRTGDYGYTF.